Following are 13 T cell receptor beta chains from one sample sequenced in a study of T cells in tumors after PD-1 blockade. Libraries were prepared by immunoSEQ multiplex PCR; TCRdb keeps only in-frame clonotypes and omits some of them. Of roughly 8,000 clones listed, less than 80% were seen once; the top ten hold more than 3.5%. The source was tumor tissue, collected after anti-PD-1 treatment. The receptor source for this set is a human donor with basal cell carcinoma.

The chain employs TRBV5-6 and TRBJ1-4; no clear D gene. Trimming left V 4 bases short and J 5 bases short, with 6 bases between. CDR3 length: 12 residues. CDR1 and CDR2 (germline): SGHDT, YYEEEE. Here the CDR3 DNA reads TGTGCCAGCAGCCTAGGGAATGAAAAACTGTTTTTT. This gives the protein CASSLGNEKLFF.

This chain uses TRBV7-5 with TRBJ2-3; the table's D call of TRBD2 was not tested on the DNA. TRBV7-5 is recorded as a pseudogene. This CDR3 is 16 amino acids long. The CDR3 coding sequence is TGTGCCAGAAGCTCAGGAGCGGGGGGGTGCACAGATACGCAGTATTTT. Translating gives CARSSGAGGCTDTQYF.

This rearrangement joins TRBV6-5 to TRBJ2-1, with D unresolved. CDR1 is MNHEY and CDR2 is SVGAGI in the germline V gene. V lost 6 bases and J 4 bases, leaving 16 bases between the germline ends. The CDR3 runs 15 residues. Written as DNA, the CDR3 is TGTGCCAGCAGCGTTGGATCCTCTTTTTACAATGAGCAGTTCTTC. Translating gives CASSVGSSFYNEQFF.

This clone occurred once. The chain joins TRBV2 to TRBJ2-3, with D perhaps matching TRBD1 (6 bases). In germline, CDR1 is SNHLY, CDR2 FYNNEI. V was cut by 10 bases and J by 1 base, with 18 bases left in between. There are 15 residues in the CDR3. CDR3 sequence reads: CATRGTTLGTDTQYF. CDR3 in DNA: TGTGCCACAAGGGGGACCACCCTTGGCACAGATACGCAGTATTTT.

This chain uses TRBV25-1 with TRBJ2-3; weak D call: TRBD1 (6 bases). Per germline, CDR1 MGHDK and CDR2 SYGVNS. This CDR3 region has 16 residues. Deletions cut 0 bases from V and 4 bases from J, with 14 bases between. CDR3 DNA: TGTGCCAGCAGTGAATATCAAGACAGGCTCGCAGATACGCAGTATTTT. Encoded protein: CASSEYQDRLADTQYF.

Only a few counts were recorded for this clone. The CDR3, as DNA: TGTGCCAGCAGCTTGGGAACGGCGTGGCAGTACACAGCAGATACGCAGTATTTT. Amino acids: CASSLGTAWQYTADTQYF. The chain joins TRBV11-3 to TRBJ2-3; the D is unclear. The V end lost 3 bases, the J end lost 4 bases, and 23 bases lay between the germline ends. Germline CDR1 SGHNT, CDR2 YENEEA. CDR3 length: 18 amino acids.

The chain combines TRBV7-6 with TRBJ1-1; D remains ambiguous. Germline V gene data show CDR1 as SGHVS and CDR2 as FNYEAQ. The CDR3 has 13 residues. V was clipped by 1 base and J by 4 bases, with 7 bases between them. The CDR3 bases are TGTGCCAGCAGCTTAGGGGGAGTCACTGAAGCTTTCTTT. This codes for CASSLGGVTEAFF.

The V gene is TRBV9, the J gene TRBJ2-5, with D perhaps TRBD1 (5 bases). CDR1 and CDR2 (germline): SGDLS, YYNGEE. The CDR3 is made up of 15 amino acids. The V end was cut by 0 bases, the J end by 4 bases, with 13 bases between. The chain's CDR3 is CASSVAKGRSETQYF. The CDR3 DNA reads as TGTGCCAGCAGCGTAGCAAAGGGGCGTTCAGAGACCCAGTACTTC.

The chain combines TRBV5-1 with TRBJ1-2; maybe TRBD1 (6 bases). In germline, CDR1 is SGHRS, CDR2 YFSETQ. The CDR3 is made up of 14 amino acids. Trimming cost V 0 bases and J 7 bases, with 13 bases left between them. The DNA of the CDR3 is TGCGCCAGCAGCTTGGCAGGGGAAGGGGGTGGCTACACCTTC. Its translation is CASSLAGEGGGYTF.

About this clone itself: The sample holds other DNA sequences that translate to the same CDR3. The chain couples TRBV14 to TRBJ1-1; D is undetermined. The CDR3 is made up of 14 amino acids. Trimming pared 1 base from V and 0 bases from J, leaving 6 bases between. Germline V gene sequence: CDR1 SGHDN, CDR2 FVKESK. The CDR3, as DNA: TGTGCCAGCAGCCAAGCCGGGATGAACACTGAAGCTTTCTTT. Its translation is CASSQAGMNTEAFF. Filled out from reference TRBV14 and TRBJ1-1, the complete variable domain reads EAGVTQFPSHSVIEKGQTVTLRCDPISGHDNLYWYRRVMGKEIKFLLHFVKESKQDESGMPNNRFLAERTGGTYSTLKVQPAELEDSGVYFCASSQAGMNTEAFFGQGTRLTVV.

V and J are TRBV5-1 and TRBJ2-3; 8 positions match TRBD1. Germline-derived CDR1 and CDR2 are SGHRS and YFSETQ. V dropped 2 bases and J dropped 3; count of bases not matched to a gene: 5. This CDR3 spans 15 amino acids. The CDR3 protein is CASSFGRGQTDTQYF. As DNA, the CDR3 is TGCGCCAGCAGCTTTGGCAGGGGGCAGACAGATACGCAGTATTTT.

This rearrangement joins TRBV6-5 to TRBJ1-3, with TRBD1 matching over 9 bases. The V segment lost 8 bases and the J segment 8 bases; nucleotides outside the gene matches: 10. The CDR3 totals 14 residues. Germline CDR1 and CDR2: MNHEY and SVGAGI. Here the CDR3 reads CASRRTGESYTIYF. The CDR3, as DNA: TGTGCCAGCCGGAGGACAGGGGAATCCTACACCATATATTTT.

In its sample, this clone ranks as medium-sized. CDR3 nucleotides: TGTGCCAGCAGCCAAGCTGTGCGGGGGGGTTCAGATACGCAGTATTTT. As protein: CASSQAVRGGSDTQYF. The chain links TRBV4-2 to TRBJ2-3, with 9 nucleotides matching TRBD2. The germline V gene encodes CDR1 LGHNA and CDR2 YNFKEQ. The CDR3 loop spans 16 amino acids. V shed 1 base, J shed 4 bases, and the junction held 6 bases outside the gene matches.